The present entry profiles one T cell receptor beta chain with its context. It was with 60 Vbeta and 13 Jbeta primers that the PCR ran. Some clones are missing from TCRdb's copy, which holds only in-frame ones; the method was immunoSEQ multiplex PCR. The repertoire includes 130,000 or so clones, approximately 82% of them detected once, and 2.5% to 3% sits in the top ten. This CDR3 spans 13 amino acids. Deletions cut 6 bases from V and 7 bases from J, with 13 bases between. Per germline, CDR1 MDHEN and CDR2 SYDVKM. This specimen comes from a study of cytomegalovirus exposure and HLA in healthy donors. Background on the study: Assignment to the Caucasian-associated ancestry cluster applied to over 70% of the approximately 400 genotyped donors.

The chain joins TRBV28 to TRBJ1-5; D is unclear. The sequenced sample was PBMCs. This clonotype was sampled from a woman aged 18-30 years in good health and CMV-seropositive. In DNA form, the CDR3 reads TGTGCCAGCAGCCTCCGGGTAGCGCAGCCCCAGCATTTT. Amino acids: CASSLRVAQPQHF. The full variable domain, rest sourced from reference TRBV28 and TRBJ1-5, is DVKVTQSSRYLVKRTGEKVFLECVQDMDHENMFWYRQDPGLGLRLIYFSYDVKMKEKGDIPEGYSVSREKKERFSLILESASTNQTSMYLCASSLRVAQPQHFGDGTRLSIL.